This T cell receptor beta chain is drawn from a study of T cell clones after liver transplantation. Study-wide context: Tolerant meant at least one year fully off immunosuppression without liver enzymes above twice normal. General study points: These preliminary findings come from unstandardized post-transplant sampling times.

Trimming removed 4 bases from V and 9 bases from J, with 12 bases in between. This CDR3 is 12 amino acids long. In germline, CDR1 is SGHTA, CDR2 FQGTGA. Only in-frame clones appear in the TCRdb table, and some are missing; sequencing was by immunoSEQ multiplex PCR. Of around 100,000 clones listed, roughly 80% are singletons. About this clone: Its target is unknown.

The gene calls are TRBV7-3 and TRBJ1-1; D remains unclear. This sequence originates from a human donor who received a liver transplant. The sample in question was CD4+ T cells from blood, obtained before liver transplant. In DNA form, the CDR3 reads TGTGCCAGCAGCTCCCCGGCAGGTAAAGCTTTCTTT. Translating gives CASSSPAGKAFF. The full variable domain, with the rest looked up from reference TRBV7-3 and TRBJ1-1, is GAGVSQTPSNKVTEKGKYVELRCDPISGHTALYWYRQSLGQGPEFLIYFQGTGAADDSGLPNDRFFAVRPEGSVSTLKIQRTERGDSAVYLCASSSPAGKAFFGQGTRLTVV.